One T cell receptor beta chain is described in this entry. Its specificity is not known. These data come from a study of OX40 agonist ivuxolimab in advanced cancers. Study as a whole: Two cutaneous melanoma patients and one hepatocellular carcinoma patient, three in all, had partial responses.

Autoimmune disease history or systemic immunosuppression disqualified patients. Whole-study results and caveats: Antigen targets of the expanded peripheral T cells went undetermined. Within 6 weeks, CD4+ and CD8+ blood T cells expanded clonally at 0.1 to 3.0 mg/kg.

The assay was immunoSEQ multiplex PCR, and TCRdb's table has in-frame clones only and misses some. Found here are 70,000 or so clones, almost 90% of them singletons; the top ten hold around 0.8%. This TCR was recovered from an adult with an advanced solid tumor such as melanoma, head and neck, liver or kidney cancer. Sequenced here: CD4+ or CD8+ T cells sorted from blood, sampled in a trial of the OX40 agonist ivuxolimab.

This chain's CDR3 is CASSPIDREWVEQYF. DNA of the CDR3: TGTGCCAGCAGTCCTATAGACAGGGAGTGGGTCGAGCAGTACTTC. The chain has TRBV28 and TRBJ2-7; TRBD1 aligns across 7 bases. Germline CDR1 is MDHEN and CDR2 is SYDVKM. Losses at the gene ends were 5 bases for V and 6 bases for J; bases not matched to a gene: 13. CDR3 length: 15 residues.